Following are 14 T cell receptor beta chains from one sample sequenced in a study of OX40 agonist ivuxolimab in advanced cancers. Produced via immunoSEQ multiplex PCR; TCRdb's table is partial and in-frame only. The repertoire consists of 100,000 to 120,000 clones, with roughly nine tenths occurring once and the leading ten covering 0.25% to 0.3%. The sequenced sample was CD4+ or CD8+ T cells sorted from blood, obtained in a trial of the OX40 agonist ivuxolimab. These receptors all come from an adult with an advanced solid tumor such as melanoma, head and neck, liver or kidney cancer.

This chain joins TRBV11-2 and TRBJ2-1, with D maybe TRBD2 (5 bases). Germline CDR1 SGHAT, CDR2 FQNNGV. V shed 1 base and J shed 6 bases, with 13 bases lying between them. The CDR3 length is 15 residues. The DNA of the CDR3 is TGTGCCAGCAGCTTAGCCCTGGCCCGGGGCAATGAGCAGTTCTTC. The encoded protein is CASSLALARGNEQFF. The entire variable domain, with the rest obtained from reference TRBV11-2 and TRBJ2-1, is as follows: EAGVAQSPRYKIIEKRQSVAFWCNPISGHATLYWYQQILGQGPKLLIQFQNNGVVDDSQLPKDRFSAERLKGVDSTLKIQPAKLEDSAVYLCASSLALARGNEQFFGPGTRLTVL.

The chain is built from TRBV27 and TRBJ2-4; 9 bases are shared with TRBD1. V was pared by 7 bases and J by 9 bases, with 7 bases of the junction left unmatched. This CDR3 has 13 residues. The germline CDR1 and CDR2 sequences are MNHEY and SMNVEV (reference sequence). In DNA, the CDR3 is TGTGCCAGCATGGACAGGGGAACATTCATTCAGTACTTC. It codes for CASMDRGTFIQYF.

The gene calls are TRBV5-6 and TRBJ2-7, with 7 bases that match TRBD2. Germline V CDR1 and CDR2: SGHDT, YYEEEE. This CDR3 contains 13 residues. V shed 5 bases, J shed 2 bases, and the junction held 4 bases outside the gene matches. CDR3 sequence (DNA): TGTGCCAGCAGTAAAGCGGGGACCTACGAGCAGTACTTC. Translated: CASSKAGTYEQYF.

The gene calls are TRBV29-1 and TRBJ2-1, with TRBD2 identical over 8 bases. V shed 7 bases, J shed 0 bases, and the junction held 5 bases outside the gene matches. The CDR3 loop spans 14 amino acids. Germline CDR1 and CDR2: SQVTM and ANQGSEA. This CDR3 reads CSGALAASYNEQFF. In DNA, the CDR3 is TGCAGCGGGGCACTAGCGGCCTCCTACAATGAGCAGTTCTTC.

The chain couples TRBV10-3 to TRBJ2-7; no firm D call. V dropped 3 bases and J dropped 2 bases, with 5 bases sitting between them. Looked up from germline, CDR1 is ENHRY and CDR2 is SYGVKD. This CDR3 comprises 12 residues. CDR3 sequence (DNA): TGTGCCATCAGTGATGAGGCCTACGAGCAGTACTTC. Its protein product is CAISDEAYEQYF.

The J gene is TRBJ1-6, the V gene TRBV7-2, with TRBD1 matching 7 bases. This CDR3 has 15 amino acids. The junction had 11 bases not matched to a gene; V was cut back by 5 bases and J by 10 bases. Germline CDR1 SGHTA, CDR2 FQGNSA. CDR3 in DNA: TGTGCCAGCAGCGTCGACAGGGTTGTAAGCTCACCCCTCCACTTT. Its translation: CASSVDRVVSSPLHF.

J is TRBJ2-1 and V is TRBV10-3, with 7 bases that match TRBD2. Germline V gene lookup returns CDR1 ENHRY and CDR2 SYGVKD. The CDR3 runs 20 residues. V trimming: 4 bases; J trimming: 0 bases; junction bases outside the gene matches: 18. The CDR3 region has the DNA TGTGCCATCAGTGGTCAGCGGGGTCGGGGGGTTAGAAGCTCCTACAATGAGCAGTTCTTC. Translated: CAISGQRGRGVRSSYNEQFF.

In DNA form, the CDR3 reads TGTGCCAGTATGCGGATTAACACCGGGGAGCTGTTTTTT. Translating it yields CASMRINTGELFF. This chain joins TRBV19 and TRBJ2-2, with D unclear. The CDR3 is made up of 13 amino acids. Germline CDR1 and CDR2: LNHDA and SQIVND (reference sequence). Trimming stripped 7 bases from V and 2 bases from J, with 8 bases between.

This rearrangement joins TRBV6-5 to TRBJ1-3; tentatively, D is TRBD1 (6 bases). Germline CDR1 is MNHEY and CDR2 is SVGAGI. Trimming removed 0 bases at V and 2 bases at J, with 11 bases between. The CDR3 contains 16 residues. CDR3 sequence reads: CASSYSDRLAGNTIYF. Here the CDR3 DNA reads TGTGCCAGCAGTTACTCCGACAGGCTCGCTGGAAACACCATATATTTT.

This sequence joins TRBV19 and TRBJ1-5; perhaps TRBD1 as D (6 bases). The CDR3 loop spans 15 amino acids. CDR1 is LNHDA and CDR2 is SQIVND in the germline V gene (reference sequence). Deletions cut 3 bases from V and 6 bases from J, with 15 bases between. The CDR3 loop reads CASSIRGTGLQPQHF. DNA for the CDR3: TGTGCCAGTAGTATTCGGGGTACAGGGCTTCAGCCCCAGCATTTT. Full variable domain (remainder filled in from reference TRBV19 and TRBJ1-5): DGGITQSPKYLFRKEGQNVTLSCEQNLNHDAMYWYRQDPGQGLRLIYYSQIVNDFQKGDIAEGYSVSREKKESFPLTVTSAQKNPTAFYLCASSIRGTGLQPQHFGDGTRLSIL.

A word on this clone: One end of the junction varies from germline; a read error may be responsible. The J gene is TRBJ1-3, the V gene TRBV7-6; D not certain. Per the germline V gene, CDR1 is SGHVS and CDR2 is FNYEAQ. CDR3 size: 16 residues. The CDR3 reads CASSPRYKGSGDTIYF. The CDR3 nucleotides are TGTGCCAGCAGCCCGAGATACAAGGGCTCTGGAGACACCATATATTTT.

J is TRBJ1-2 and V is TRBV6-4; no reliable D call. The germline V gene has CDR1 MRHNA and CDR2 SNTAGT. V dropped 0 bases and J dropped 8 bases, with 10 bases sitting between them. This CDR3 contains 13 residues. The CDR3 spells CASSDSMGIGYTF. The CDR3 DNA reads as TGTGCCAGCAGTGACTCGATGGGAATCGGCTACACCTTC.

The CDR3 is CASSFDNEQFF. The CDR3, as DNA: TGCGCCAGCAGCTTTGATAATGAGCAGTTCTTC. The V call is TRBV5-1, the J call TRBJ2-1; D ambiguous. Germline V gene sequence: CDR1 SGHRS, CDR2 YFSETQ. The CDR3 runs 11 residues. Trimming took off 2 bases at V and 7 bases at J, with 4 bases between the two ends.

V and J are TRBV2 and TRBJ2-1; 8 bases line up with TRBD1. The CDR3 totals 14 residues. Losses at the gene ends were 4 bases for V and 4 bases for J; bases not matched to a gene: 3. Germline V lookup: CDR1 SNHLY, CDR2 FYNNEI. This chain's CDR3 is CASSGTGNYNEQFF. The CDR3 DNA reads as TGTGCCAGCAGTGGGACAGGGAATTACAATGAGCAGTTCTTC. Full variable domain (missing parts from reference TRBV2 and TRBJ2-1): EPEVTQTPSHQVTQMGQEVILRCVPISNHLYFYWYRQILGQKVEFLVSFYNNEISEKSEIFDDQFSVERPDGSNFTLKIRSTKLEDSAMYFCASSGTGNYNEQFFGPGTRLTVL.